The sequence of this T cell receptor beta chain was determined in a study of radiotherapy plus CTLA-4 blockade in lung cancer. Study background: Objective response rate was about 20%; disease control rate, approximately 33%.

Clones were sequenced by immunoSEQ multiplex PCR, and TCRdb holds only the in-frame ones, with some missing. The sample has 35,000 to 55,000 clones; around 70% are singletons. Worth noting for this clone: What it binds is not known.

It was focal radiation plus CTLA-4 blockade with ipilimumab that patients with chemo-refractory metastatic non-small-cell lung cancer received. The germline V and J ends were trimmed by 8 bases and 1 base, with 15 bases remaining between them. The CDR3 extends over 14 amino acids. The germline gives CDR1 SNHLY, CDR2 FYNNEI. Points from the study as a whole: The best prediction of response reportedly came from early blood T cell clone dynamics, with interferon-beta. Tumor-derived TCR clones expanded in blood after radiotherapy plus ipilimumab.

The source material was peripheral blood, sampled from a patient treated with radiotherapy plus ipilimumab. This rearrangement joins TRBV2 to TRBJ2-7, with D possibly matching TRBD1 (5 bases). This receptor was identified in a human donor with non-small cell lung cancer who had a partial response to radiotherapy plus ipilimumab. CDR3: CASLPDTTSYEQYF. In DNA, the CDR3 is TGTGCCAGCTTACCGGACACAACTTCCTACGAGCAGTACTTC.